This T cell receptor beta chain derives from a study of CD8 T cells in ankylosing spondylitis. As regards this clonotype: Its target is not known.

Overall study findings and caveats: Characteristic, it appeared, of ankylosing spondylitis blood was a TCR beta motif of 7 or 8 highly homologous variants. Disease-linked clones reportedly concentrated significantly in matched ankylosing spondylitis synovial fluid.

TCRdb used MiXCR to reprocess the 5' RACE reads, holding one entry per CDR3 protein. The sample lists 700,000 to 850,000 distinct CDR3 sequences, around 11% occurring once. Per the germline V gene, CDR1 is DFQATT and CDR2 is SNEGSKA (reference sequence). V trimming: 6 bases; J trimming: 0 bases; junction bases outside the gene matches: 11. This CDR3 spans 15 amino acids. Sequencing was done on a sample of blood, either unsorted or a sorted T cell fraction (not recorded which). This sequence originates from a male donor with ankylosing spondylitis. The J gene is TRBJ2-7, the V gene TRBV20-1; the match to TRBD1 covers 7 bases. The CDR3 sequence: CSARRGPEGSYEQYF. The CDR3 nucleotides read TGCAGTGCCCGAAGGGGGCCTGAGGGCTCCTACGAGCAGTACTTC.